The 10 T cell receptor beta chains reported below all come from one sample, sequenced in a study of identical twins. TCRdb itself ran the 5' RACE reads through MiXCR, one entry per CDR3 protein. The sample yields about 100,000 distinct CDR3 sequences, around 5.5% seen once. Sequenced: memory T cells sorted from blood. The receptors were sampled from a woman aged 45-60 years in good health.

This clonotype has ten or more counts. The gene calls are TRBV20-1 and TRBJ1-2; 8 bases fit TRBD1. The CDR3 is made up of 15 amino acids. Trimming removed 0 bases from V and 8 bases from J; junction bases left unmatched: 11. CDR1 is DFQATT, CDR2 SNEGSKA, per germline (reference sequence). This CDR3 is CSARDRGRGLKGYTF. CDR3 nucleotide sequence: TGCAGTGCTAGAGATCGGGGCAGGGGGCTTAAGGGCTACACCTTC.

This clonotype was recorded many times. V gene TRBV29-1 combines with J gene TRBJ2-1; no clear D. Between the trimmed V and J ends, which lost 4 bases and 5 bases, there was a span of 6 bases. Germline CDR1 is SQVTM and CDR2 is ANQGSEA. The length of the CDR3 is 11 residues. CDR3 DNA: TGCAGCGTTGCGCCAGACAATGAGCAGTTCTTC. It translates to CSVAPDNEQFF.

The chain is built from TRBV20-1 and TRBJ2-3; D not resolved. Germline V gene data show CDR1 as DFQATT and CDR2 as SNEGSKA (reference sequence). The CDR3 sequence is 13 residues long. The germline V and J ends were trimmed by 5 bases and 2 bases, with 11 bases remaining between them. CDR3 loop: CSARATTTDTQYF. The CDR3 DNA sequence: TGCAGTGCTCGCGCCACCACCACAGATACGCAGTATTTT.

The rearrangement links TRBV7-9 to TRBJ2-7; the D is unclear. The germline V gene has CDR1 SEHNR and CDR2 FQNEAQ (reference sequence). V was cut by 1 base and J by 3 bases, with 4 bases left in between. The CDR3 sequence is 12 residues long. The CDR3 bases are TGTGCCAGCAGCTTAGACAACTACGAGCAGTACGTC. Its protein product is CASSLDNYEQYV.

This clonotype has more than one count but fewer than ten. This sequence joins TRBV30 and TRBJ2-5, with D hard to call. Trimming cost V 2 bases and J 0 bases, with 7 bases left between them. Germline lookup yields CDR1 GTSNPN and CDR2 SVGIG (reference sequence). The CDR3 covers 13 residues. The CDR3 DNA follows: TGTGCCTGGAGTAGGGCGTACCAAGAGACCCAGTACTTC. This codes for CAWSRAYQETQYF.

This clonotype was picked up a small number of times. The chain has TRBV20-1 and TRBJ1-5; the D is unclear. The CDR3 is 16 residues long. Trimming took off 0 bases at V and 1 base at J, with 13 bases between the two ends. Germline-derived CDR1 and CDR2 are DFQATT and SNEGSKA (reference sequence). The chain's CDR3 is CSARDGRRVSNQPQHF. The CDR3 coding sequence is TGCAGTGCTAGAGATGGCCGGAGAGTAAGCAATCAGCCCCAGCATTTT.

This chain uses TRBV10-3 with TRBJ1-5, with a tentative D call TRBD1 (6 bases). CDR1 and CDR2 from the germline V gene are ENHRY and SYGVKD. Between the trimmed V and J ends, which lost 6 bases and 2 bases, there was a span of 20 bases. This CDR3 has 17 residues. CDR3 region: CAISKTGGQWGNQPQHF. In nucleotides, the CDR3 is TGTGCCATCAGCAAAACTGGGGGACAATGGGGCAATCAGCCCCAGCATTTT.

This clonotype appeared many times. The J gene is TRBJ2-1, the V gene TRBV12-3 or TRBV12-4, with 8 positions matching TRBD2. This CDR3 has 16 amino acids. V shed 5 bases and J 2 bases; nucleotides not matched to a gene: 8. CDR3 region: CASSPGGGRTYNEQFF. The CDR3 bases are TGTGCCAGCAGTCCGGGAGGCGGGAGGACCTACAATGAGCAGTTCTTC.

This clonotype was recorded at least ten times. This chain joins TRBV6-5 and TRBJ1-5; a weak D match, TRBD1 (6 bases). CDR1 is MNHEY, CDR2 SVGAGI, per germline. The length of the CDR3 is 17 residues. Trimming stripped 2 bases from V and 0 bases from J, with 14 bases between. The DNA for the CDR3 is TGTGCCAGCAGTTACCCGAACCACAGGGATAGCAATCAGCCCCAGCATTTT. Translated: CASSYPNHRDSNQPQHF.

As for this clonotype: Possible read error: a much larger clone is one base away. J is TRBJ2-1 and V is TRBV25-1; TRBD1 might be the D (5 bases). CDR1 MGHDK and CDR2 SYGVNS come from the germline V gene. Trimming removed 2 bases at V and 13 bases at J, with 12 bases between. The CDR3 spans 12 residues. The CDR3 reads CASSEGASDQFF. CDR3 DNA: TGTGCCAGCAGTGAAGGGGCGTCAGACCAGTTCTTC.